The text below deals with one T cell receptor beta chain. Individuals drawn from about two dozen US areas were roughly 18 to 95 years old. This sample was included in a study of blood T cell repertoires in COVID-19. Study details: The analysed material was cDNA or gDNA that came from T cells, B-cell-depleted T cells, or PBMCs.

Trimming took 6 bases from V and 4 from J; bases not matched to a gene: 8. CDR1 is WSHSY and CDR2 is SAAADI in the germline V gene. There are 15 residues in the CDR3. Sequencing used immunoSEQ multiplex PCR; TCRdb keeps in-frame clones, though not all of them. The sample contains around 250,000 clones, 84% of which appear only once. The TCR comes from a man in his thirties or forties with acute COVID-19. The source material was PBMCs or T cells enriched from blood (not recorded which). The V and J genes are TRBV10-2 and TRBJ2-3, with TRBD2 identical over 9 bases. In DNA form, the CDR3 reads TGCGCCAGCAGGTCCGCCGCGGGGGGGGCAGATACGCAGTATTTT. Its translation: CASRSAAGGADTQYF.